These 21 T cell receptor beta chains were all obtained from the same sample, sequenced in a study of blood T cell repertoires in COVID-19. Some clones are missing from TCRdb's copy, which holds only in-frame ones; the method was immunoSEQ multiplex PCR. This sample yields under 200,000 clones, of which 85% to 90% are seen a single time; approximately 4% belongs to the top ten. Sequencing was performed on peripheral blood. These TCRs come from a woman in her 70s with acute or convalescent COVID-19.

The sample holds many counts of this clone. This chain uses TRBV4-1 with TRBJ2-3, with 12 bases identical to TRBD2. Germline loops: CDR1 MGHRA, CDR2 YSYEKL. The CDR3 has 17 amino acids. V shed 0 bases, J shed 5 bases, and the junction held 6 bases outside the gene matches. CDR3 sequence: CASSQDRELAGGDTQYF. The CDR3, as DNA: TGCGCCAGCAGCCAAGATCGGGAACTAGCGGGAGGAGATACGCAGTATTTT.

V usage is TRBV11-2 and J usage is TRBJ2-1; D is undetermined. Trimming took 6 bases from V and 10 from J, leaving 10 bases between them. CDR1 is SGHAT and CDR2 is FQNNGV in the germline V gene. The CDR3 runs to 11 residues. The CDR3 coding sequence is TGTGCCAGCAGTCCAAGCGTAGAGCAGTTCTTC. It yields the protein CASSPSVEQFF.

The chain employs TRBV18 and TRBJ2-6; 7 bases align to TRBD1. In germline, CDR1 is KGHSH, CDR2 LQKENI. Unmatched junction bases numbered 1, after V lost 3 bases and J lost 2 bases. CDR3 length: 15 residues. The CDR3 DNA sequence: TGTGCCAGCTCACCGCAGGGGGCTGGGGCCAACGTCCTGACTTTC. Translating gives CASSPQGAGANVLTF.

The chain recombines TRBV18 with TRBJ2-3; a weak D match, TRBD1 (5 bases). Deletions cut 5 bases from V and 0 bases from J, with 9 bases between. The CDR3 has 14 amino acids. Germline V gene sequence: CDR1 KGHSH, CDR2 LQKENI. DNA for the CDR3: TGTGCCAGCTCAAAGACAGAAAGCACAGATACGCAGTATTTT. This translates into CASSKTESTDTQYF.

This clone was recorded only once. The chain is built from TRBV7-2 and TRBJ1-2; weak D call: TRBD1 (5 bases). The germline V and J ends were trimmed by 1 base and 5 bases, with 8 bases remaining between them. Per germline, CDR1 SGHTA and CDR2 FQGNSA. This CDR3 has 13 amino acids. CDR3 residues: CASSLDRRYGYTF. In DNA, the CDR3 is TGTGCCAGCAGCTTAGACAGGCGTTATGGCTACACCTTC.

This chain joins TRBV6-6 and TRBJ2-3; 12 bases agree with TRBD2. This CDR3 has 17 residues. CDR1 and CDR2 from the germline V gene are MNHNY and SVGAGI (reference sequence). The trim removed 5 bases at V and 6 bases at J, leaving 12 bases unmatched. The chain's CDR3 is CASSPTVLAGGGDTQYF. The CDR3 DNA follows: TGTGCCAGCAGTCCAACTGTACTAGCGGGAGGTGGTGATACGCAGTATTTT.

This clone occurred once. The V and J genes are TRBV18 and TRBJ1-1, with no clear D. Germline CDR1 reads KGHSH; CDR2 reads LQKENI. CDR3 length equals 13 residues. V was cut by 0 bases and J by 6 bases, with 8 bases left in between. The CDR3 DNA follows: TGTGCCAGCTCACCACCGGTGCGGGCTGAAGCTTTCTTT. As protein: CASSPPVRAEAFF.

The chain carries TRBV20-1 and TRBJ1-2; D is undetermined. The CDR3 contains 12 residues. Trimming left V 3 bases short and J 2 bases short, with 7 bases between. Germline CDR1 is DFQATT and CDR2 is SNEGSKA (reference sequence). CDR3 nucleotides: TGCAGTGCTAGTAGCAGGAACTATGGCTACACCTTC. Residues: CSASSRNYGYTF.

This chain joins TRBV27 and TRBJ1-6; 10 bases are a match to TRBD1. The CDR3 extends over 16 amino acids. J was trimmed by 10 bases and V by 3 bases; bases with no gene match: 9. Germline V gives CDR1 MNHEY, CDR2 SMNVEV (reference sequence). The CDR3 reads CASSFKPGTGVSPLHF. CDR3 coding DNA: TGTGCCAGCAGTTTCAAACCCGGGACAGGGGTCTCACCCCTCCACTTT.

This clone was detected only a few times. The chain is built from TRBV6-2 or TRBV6-3 and TRBJ2-7; weak D call: TRBD1 (6 bases). Deletions cut 5 bases from V and 1 base from J, with 12 bases between. This CDR3 is built from 14 residues. The V gene's germline CDR1 is MNHEY and CDR2 SVGEGT. CDR3 sequence (DNA): TGTGCCAGCAGTAGCTGGGGGCGATCCTACGAGCAGTACTTC. Residues: CASSSWGRSYEQYF.

This clone has just one count. This sequence joins TRBV7-9 and TRBJ1-6; 7 nucleotides align to TRBD1. The CDR3 is 16 amino acids. J gave up 5 bases and V 1 base, and 5 bases lay outside the gene matches. CDR1 is SEHNR, CDR2 FQNEAQ, per germline (reference sequence). CDR3 protein: CASSLGGGAHNSPLHF. The CDR3 DNA sequence: TGTGCCAGCAGCTTAGGAGGGGGCGCCCATAATTCACCCCTCCACTTT.

V and J are TRBV28 and TRBJ2-3; perhaps TRBD2 as D (7 bases). Germline values: CDR1 MDHEN, CDR2 SYDVKM. CDR3 length equals 12 residues. Trimming cost V 3 bases and J 12 bases, with 13 bases left between them. The CDR3, as DNA: TGTGCCAGCAGTTTTTTGGGAGGGGGTCAGTATTTT. Protein sequence: CASSFLGGGQYF. The full variable domain, completed using reference TRBV28 and TRBJ2-3, is DVKVTQSSRYLVKRTGEKVFLECVQDMDHENMFWYRQDPGLGLRLIYFSYDVKMKEKGDIPEGYSVSREKKERFSLILESASTNQTSMYLCASSFLGGGQYFGPGTRLTVL.

The CDR3 loop is CAWSSRDYNEQFF. The DNA of the CDR3 is TGTGCCTGGAGCTCCAGGGACTACAATGAGCAGTTCTTC. This chain links TRBV30 with TRBJ2-1; a possible D gene is TRBD1 (5 bases). Germline values: CDR1 GTSNPN, CDR2 SVGIG (reference sequence). V shed 3 bases and J shed 3 bases, with 9 bases lying between them. The CDR3 loop spans 13 amino acids.

This clone has just one count. The chain has TRBV19 and TRBJ1-1, with a possible D match to TRBD1 (5 bases). Germline CDR1 LNHDA, CDR2 SQIVND (reference sequence). The ends were cut back, 4 bases at V and 3 bases at J, with 15 bases in the middle. CDR3 size: 15 residues. The CDR3 DNA reads TGTGCCAGTAGTACCCAGGGCGGGGGAGACACTGAAGCTTTCTTT. Encoded protein: CASSTQGGGDTEAFF.

This clone was recorded once. This rearrangement joins TRBV2 to TRBJ2-1, with 7 bases identical to TRBD2. Losses at the gene ends were 3 bases for V and 7 bases for J; bases not matched to a gene: 6. The CDR3 is 14 residues long. Looked up from germline, CDR1 is SNHLY and CDR2 is FYNNEI. The CDR3 protein is CASSDSGGRNEQFF. The CDR3 region has the DNA TGTGCCAGCAGTGATTCGGGAGGTCGAAATGAGCAGTTCTTC.

The J gene is TRBJ1-2, the V gene TRBV2, with 8 bases identical to TRBD1. Germline-derived CDR1 and CDR2 are SNHLY and FYNNEI. The CDR3 covers 17 residues. V was pared by 2 bases and J by 4 bases, with 12 bases of the junction left unmatched. CDR3 amino acids: CASSERGSGGFGYGYTF. CDR3 bases: TGTGCCAGCAGTGAAAGAGGATCAGGGGGCTTTGGCTATGGCTACACCTTC.

This clone was seen more than once but under ten times. The chain combines TRBV28 with TRBJ1-2; D not resolved. From germline, CDR1 is MDHEN and CDR2 SYDVKM. This CDR3 comprises 14 residues. The V end was cut by 2 bases, the J end by 2 bases, with 9 bases between. The CDR3 reads CASSLTTENYGYTF. In nucleotides, the CDR3 is TGTGCCAGCAGTTTAACCACAGAAAACTATGGCTACACCTTC.

The chain has TRBV19 and TRBJ1-1; 10 bases are a match to TRBD1. Germline assignment: CDR1 LNHDA and CDR2 SQIVND (reference sequence). The CDR3 loop spans 15 amino acids. Unmatched junction bases numbered 8, after V lost 6 bases and J lost 4 bases. CDR3 sequence reads: CASRPTGGLATEAFF. CDR3 nucleotides: TGTGCCAGTAGACCGACAGGGGGCTTGGCCACTGAAGCTTTCTTT.

CDR3: CASSVGPSGSVDTGELFF. For the CDR3, the DNA is TGTGCCAGCAGCGTAGGTCCTAGCGGGAGCGTCGACACCGGGGAGCTGTTTTTT. V and J are TRBV9 and TRBJ2-2, with 10 bases matching TRBD2. Germline CDR1 and CDR2: SGDLS and YYNGEE. Trimming cost V 0 bases and J 3 bases; bases outside gene matches: 8. The CDR3 length is 18 residues.

This clone was seen a single time. V and J are TRBV6-5 and TRBJ1-2; 7 nucleotides line up with TRBD1. This CDR3 has 14 residues. CDR1 MNHEY and CDR2 SVGAGI come from the germline V gene. Unmatched junction bases numbered 11, after V lost 6 bases and J lost 7 bases. The CDR3, as DNA: TGTGCCAGCAGCTCAACCCGACAGGGTCTTGGCTACACCTTC. It specifies CASSSTRQGLGYTF.

The chain employs TRBV5-6 and TRBJ1-1; TRBD1 matches 8 bases. The J segment lost 0 bases and the V segment lost 4 bases, leaving 11 bases of the junction unmatched. The CDR3 consists of 17 residues. The germline V gene has CDR1 SGHDT and CDR2 YYEEEE. As DNA, the CDR3 is TGTGCCAGCAGCGAGGCCGGGACAGGTCTTATGAACACTGAAGCTTTCTTT. Protein product: CASSEAGTGLMNTEAFF.